These 32 T cell receptor beta chains were all obtained from the same sample, sequenced in a study of cytomegalovirus exposure and HLA in healthy donors (dated by TCRdb to 2017 to 2019). To prepare the library, the immunoSEQ multiplex PCR assay was applied. The multiplex PCR relied on a mix of 60 forward primers for TCR Vbeta segments and 13 reverse primers for TCR Jbeta segments. The table comes from immuneACCESS by way of TCRdb, which keeps in-frame sequences with V and J called. Part of the clones is missing from these tables; in studies checked, under half for an unresolved V gene and the rest for unknown reasons. The sample table lists approximately 100,000 clones, approximately 80% of them with a count of one. Over 4% of the sample is in the top ten clones. Sequenced sample: PBMCs. These receptor sequences come from a female donor in good health and CMV-seropositive.

The chain couples TRBV7-9 to TRBJ1-5, with D perhaps TRBD1 (5 bases). The CDR3 runs to 14 residues. V lost 3 bases to trimming and J lost 4 bases, with 10 bases between them. The germline V gene has CDR1 SEHNR and CDR2 FQNEAQ (reference sequence). The CDR3 is CASSFTGVNQPQHF. The CDR3 DNA reads TGTGCCAGCAGCTTCACGGGGGTAAATCAGCCCCAGCATTTT.

The genes are TRBV5-1 and TRBJ2-3, with TRBD2 matching 16 bases. With 4 bases clipped from V and 6 bases from J, the junction kept 5 bases outside the gene matches. In germline, CDR1 is SGHRS, CDR2 YFSETQ. The CDR3 covers 16 residues. CDR3 nucleotide sequence: TGCGCCAGCAGCATGGGACTAGCGGGAGGGGAGGATACGCAGTATTTT. It specifies CASSMGLAGGEDTQYF.

The J gene is TRBJ2-7, the V gene TRBV7-7, with 9 positions matching TRBD2. V was pared by 2 bases and J by 3 bases, with 5 bases of the junction left unmatched. Germline lookup yields CDR1 SSHAT and CDR2 FNYEAQ (reference sequence). The CDR3 spans 15 residues. The CDR3 DNA is TGTGCCAGCAGCTTACGTGCTAGCGGGAACTACGAGCAGTACTTC. Translation: CASSLRASGNYEQYF. Full variable domain (rest looked up from reference TRBV7-7 and TRBJ2-7): GAGVSQSPRYKVTKRGQDVTLRCDPISSHATLYWYQQALGQGPEFLTYFNYEAQPDKSGLPSDRFSAERPEGSISTLTIQRTEQRDSAMYRCASSLRASGNYEQYFGPGTRLTVT.

V gene TRBV6-5 combines with J gene TRBJ1-6; no reliable D call. The V and J ends lost 7 bases and 10 bases respectively, with 20 bases between them. CDR1 MNHEY and CDR2 SVGAGI come from the germline V gene. The CDR3 runs 15 residues. The CDR3 is CASIGPRKSGSPLHF. For the CDR3, the DNA is TGTGCCAGCATCGGTCCAAGGAAGTCGGGGTCACCCCTCCACTTT.

The chain employs TRBV7-9 and TRBJ2-3, with 10 bases lining up with TRBD2. CDR1 and CDR2 (germline): SEHNR, FQNEAQ (reference sequence). The trim removed 8 bases at V and 4 bases at J, leaving 3 bases unmatched. The CDR3 has 13 amino acids. The CDR3 reads CASSSGRADTQYF. DNA for the CDR3: TGTGCCAGCTCCAGCGGGAGGGCAGATACGCAGTATTTT.

J is TRBJ1-2 and V is TRBV18; D not resolved. V lost 9 bases and J 5 bases, leaving 13 bases between the germline ends. The CDR3 runs 12 residues. From germline, CDR1 is KGHSH and CDR2 LQKENI. CDR3 residues: CASLLGNYGYTF. In DNA, the CDR3 is TGTGCCAGTCTCCTCGGGAATTATGGCTACACCTTC.

The V call is TRBV7-9, the J call TRBJ2-6; D is uncertain. V gave up 8 bases and J gave up 0 bases, with 11 bases separating them. CDR3 size: 15 residues. The germline CDR1 and CDR2 sequences are SEHNR and FQNEAQ (reference sequence). The CDR3 region is CASGPHSSGANVLTF. The CDR3 nucleotides are TGTGCCAGCGGCCCTCACAGCTCTGGGGCCAACGTCCTGACTTTC.

The count of this clone is one. CDR3 protein: CASSLTGGIDEAFF. Here the CDR3 DNA reads TGTGCCAGCAGTCTGACAGGGGGGATTGATGAAGCTTTCTTT. The chain carries TRBV6-5 and TRBJ1-1; 9 bases are a match to TRBD1. With V trimmed by 5 bases and J by 7 bases, 8 bases remained unmatched. Germline V gene sequence: CDR1 MNHEY, CDR2 SVGAGI. CDR3 length: 14 residues.

The rearrangement uses TRBV29-1 and TRBJ2-1, with D possibly being TRBD2 (5 bases). This CDR3 comprises 13 residues. V shed 6 bases and J shed 7 bases, with 16 bases lying between them. Germline V gene lookup returns CDR1 SQVTM and CDR2 ANQGSEA. The CDR3 is CSVKTGLENEQFF. The CDR3 DNA sequence: TGCAGCGTGAAGACCGGACTTGAGAATGAGCAGTTCTTC.

V usage is TRBV11-3 and J usage is TRBJ1-2; weak D call: TRBD1 (6 bases). V lost 6 bases and J lost 1, with 21 bases in between. CDR3 length equals 17 residues. CDR1 SGHNT and CDR2 YENEEA come from the germline V gene. The CDR3 reads CASRTTTDGQNNYGYTF. DNA for the CDR3: TGTGCCAGCAGAACAACCACTGACGGACAGAATAACTATGGCTACACCTTC.

The chain combines TRBV7-7 with TRBJ2-7, with D perhaps TRBD1 (6 bases). Germline lookup yields CDR1 SSHAT and CDR2 FNYEAQ (reference sequence). This CDR3 contains 13 residues. Deletions cut 0 bases from V and 6 bases from J, with 9 bases between. CDR3 sequence (DNA): TGTGCCAGCAGCTTAGCCTTAGGGGGCGAGCAGTACTTC. Encoded protein: CASSLALGGEQYF. The full variable domain, with the rest looked up from reference TRBV7-7 and TRBJ2-7, is GAGVSQSPRYKVTKRGQDVTLRCDPISSHATLYWYQQALGQGPEFLTYFNYEAQPDKSGLPSDRFSAERPEGSISTLTIQRTEQRDSAMYRCASSLALGGEQYFGPGTRLTVT.

The genes are TRBV6-1 and TRBJ1-2; unclear D gene. Germline CDR1 MNHNS, CDR2 SASEGT. This CDR3 region has 13 residues. The V and J ends lost 10 bases and 4 bases respectively, with 16 bases between them. The CDR3 sequence: CAISREYLYGYTF. CDR3 DNA: TGTGCCATCTCAAGGGAGTATCTCTATGGCTACACCTTC.

The chain uses TRBV6-5 and TRBJ2-3; D call uncertain. The CDR3 spans 12 residues. Germline V gene sequence: CDR1 MNHEY, CDR2 SVGAGI. V dropped 5 bases and J dropped 3 bases, with 6 bases sitting between them. This chain's CDR3 is CASSTNTDTQYF. The CDR3 DNA reads TGTGCCAGCAGTACAAATACAGATACGCAGTATTTT.

The V call is TRBV5-6, the J call TRBJ2-1; TRBD2 agrees at 9 bases. CDR3 length equals 17 residues. Trimming cost V 1 base and J 2 bases; bases outside gene matches: 7. Germline CDR1 is SGHDT and CDR2 is YYEEEE. The chain's CDR3 is CASSLTSRGGAYNEQFF. As DNA, the CDR3 is TGTGCCAGCAGCTTGACATCGCGGGGGGGCGCCTACAATGAGCAGTTCTTC.

V gene TRBV5-5 combines with J gene TRBJ2-2; TRBD2 matches 13 bases. The CDR3 consists of 15 residues. The V segment lost 6 bases and the J segment 6 bases; nucleotides outside the gene matches: 5. Germline-derived CDR1 and CDR2 are SGHKS and YYEKEE (reference sequence). The CDR3 coding sequence is TGTGCCAGCACCAGGACTAGCGGGAGTGCCGGGGAGCTGTTTTTT. It specifies CASTRTSGSAGELFF.

A few counts support this clone. The chain joins TRBV6-5 to TRBJ1-5; the D is unclear. Germline values: CDR1 MNHEY, CDR2 SVGAGI. Between the trimmed V and J ends, which lost 1 base and 0 bases, there was a span of 7 bases. The CDR3 is made up of 15 amino acids. The CDR3 DNA sequence: TGTGCCAGCAGTTACTTACCACTTAGCAATCAGCCCCAGCATTTT. Translation gives CASSYLPLSNQPQHF.

This clone was observed once. V and J are TRBV6-5 and TRBJ2-7, with 8 bases matching TRBD2. The CDR3 length is 13 residues. V shed 8 bases, J shed 3 bases, and the junction held 6 bases outside the gene matches. Germline V gene data show CDR1 as MNHEY and CDR2 as SVGAGI. Here the CDR3 DNA reads TGTGCCAGCGGAATAGCGGGGATCTACGAGCAGTACTTC. It yields the protein CASGIAGIYEQYF.

This chain joins TRBV11-2 and TRBJ2-3, with 8 bases fitting TRBD2. Germline loops: CDR1 SGHAT, CDR2 FQNNGV. The CDR3 covers 16 residues. The ends lost 6 bases at V and 3 bases at J; junction bases unmatched: 11. The CDR3 nucleotides read TGTGCCAGCAGTACCCTCCGGGGGGGTGGAACAGATACGCAGTATTTT. It translates to CASSTLRGGGTDTQYF.

This sequence joins TRBV11-3 and TRBJ2-1; 11 bases are a match to TRBD2. Trimming cost V 4 bases and J 10 bases; bases outside gene matches: 12. CDR3 length: 16 amino acids. The germline V gene has CDR1 SGHNT and CDR2 YENEEA. DNA for the CDR3: TGTGCCAGCAGCTCTCCGGGGACTAGCGGACCTAGGGAGCAGTTCTTC. Encoded protein: CASSSPGTSGPREQFF.

This clone showed up just a few times. The chain is built from TRBV15 and TRBJ1-1; D is uncertain. Germline assignment: CDR1 LNHNV and CDR2 YYDKDF (reference sequence). V gave up 3 bases and J gave up 0 bases, with 8 bases separating them. There are 14 residues in the CDR3. The CDR3 DNA is TGTGCCACCAGCAGTCCCAGGATGAACACTGAAGCTTTCTTT. It is translated as CATSSPRMNTEAFF.

The rearrangement uses TRBV9 and TRBJ1-1; D not certain. Germline CDR1 reads SGDLS; CDR2 reads YYNGEE. V was pared by 0 bases and J by 1 base, with 7 bases between. This CDR3 has 14 amino acids. The CDR3 coding sequence is TGTGCCAGCAGCGTAGCTGGCCAGAACACTGAAGCTTTCTTT. Its protein is CASSVAGQNTEAFF.

The rearrangement uses TRBV6-4 and TRBJ1-2; 8 nucleotides match TRBD1. This CDR3 is 16 amino acids long. V lost 4 bases to trimming and J lost 5 bases; unmatched junction nucleotides: 12. CDR1 MRHNA and CDR2 SNTAGT come from the germline V gene. For the CDR3, the DNA is TGTGCCAGCAGTGCCCTATCAGGGGGCGCGAGTTATGGCTACACCTTC. As protein: CASSALSGGASYGYTF.

V usage is TRBV6-5 and J usage is TRBJ1-3; D gene uncertain. Deletions cut 4 bases from V and 0 bases from J, with 10 bases between. Germline CDR1 and CDR2: MNHEY and SVGAGI. This CDR3 comprises 15 residues. CDR3 region: CASSSSGSSGNTIYF. CDR3 nucleotide sequence: TGTGCCAGCAGTTCTAGCGGCAGCTCTGGAAACACCATATATTTT.

Only a few counts were recorded for this clone. The V and J genes are TRBV12-5 and TRBJ2-3; 10 bases fit TRBD2. The V gene end was trimmed by 2 bases and the J gene end by 1 base; junction bases not matched to a gene: 6. Germline assignment: CDR1 LGHNT and CDR2 FRNRAP. The length of the CDR3 is 17 residues. The CDR3 DNA is TGTGCTAGTGGTTTGCCCCGGACTAGCGGAGGCACAGATACGCAGTATTTT. It specifies CASGLPRTSGGTDTQYF.

V and J are TRBV6-5 and TRBJ2-7, with TRBD2 matching 7 bases. CDR1 MNHEY and CDR2 SVGAGI come from the germline V gene. Trimming took 5 bases from V and 9 from J; bases not matched to a gene: 16. The CDR3 has 15 residues. CDR3 loop: CASSAREGSQRGQYF. The CDR3 bases are TGTGCCAGCAGTGCTAGGGAGGGTAGCCAAAGAGGGCAGTACTTC.

The gene calls are TRBV6-5 and TRBJ2-7, with a tentative D call TRBD1 (6 bases). CDR1 MNHEY and CDR2 SVGAGI come from the germline V gene. V lost 6 bases and J 2 bases, leaving 14 bases between the germline ends. The CDR3 is 14 residues long. CDR3 in amino acids: CASRGRDNPYEQYF. CDR3 sequence (DNA): TGTGCCAGCAGGGGCCGGGACAACCCCTACGAGCAGTACTTC.

The chain links TRBV9 to TRBJ2-3; D is unclear. V shed 3 bases and J shed 4 bases, with 18 bases lying between them. The CDR3 contains 16 residues. Germline lookup yields CDR1 SGDLS and CDR2 YYNGEE. The CDR3 coding sequence is TGTGCCAGCAGCGCCCAACCCGGCCTCCAGGCAGATACGCAGTATTTT. The encoded protein is CASSAQPGLQADTQYF.

This chain links TRBV7-2 with TRBJ1-5, with 9 nucleotides matching TRBD1. Per the germline V gene, CDR1 is SGHTA and CDR2 is FQGNSA. This CDR3 comprises 15 residues. After removal of 5 bases from V and 2 bases from J, the junction contained 4 bases not matched to a gene. CDR3 in DNA: TGTGCCAGCAGCACCCGGGACAGGGGCAATCAGCCCCAGCATTTT. It encodes CASSTRDRGNQPQHF.

The chain links TRBV30 to TRBJ2-3, with unresolved D. The CDR3 has 13 amino acids. Trimming took 2 bases from V and 2 from J, leaving 8 bases between them. Germline V gene data show CDR1 as GTSNPN and CDR2 as SVGIG (reference sequence). In DNA form, the CDR3 reads TGTGCCTGGAGTTTTACAAACACAGATACGCAGTATTTT. Translated, it gives CAWSFTNTDTQYF.

The CDR3 loop is CASSDRGRETQYF. CDR3 nucleotides: TGCGCCAGCAGCGACAGGGGGAGAGAGACCCAGTACTTC. The chain combines TRBV10-2 with TRBJ2-5, with TRBD1 matching over 9 bases. CDR3 length: 13 amino acids. V lost 6 bases to trimming and J lost 4 bases; unmatched junction nucleotides: 3. Germline CDR1 and CDR2: WSHSY and SAAADI.

The rearrangement uses TRBV5-1 and TRBJ1-1; 8 bases are a match to TRBD1. The CDR3 is made up of 16 amino acids. J lost 2 bases, V lost 1 base, and 7 bases had no gene match. Germline V gene lookup returns CDR1 SGHRS and CDR2 YFSETQ. CDR3 DNA: TGCGCCAGCAGCTTGTTCTCGGGACAGGCAAACACTGAAGCTTTCTTT. The encoded protein is CASSLFSGQANTEAFF.

This clone showed up just a few times. The CDR3 loop is CASSPPEQGANGYTF. In DNA form, the CDR3 reads TGTGCCAGCTCACCACCGGAACAGGGGGCAAACGGCTACACCTTC. This chain connects TRBV18 to TRBJ1-2, with 9 bases fitting TRBD1. Unmatched junction bases numbered 7, after V lost 0 bases and J lost 8 bases. Germline CDR1 and CDR2: KGHSH and LQKENI. There are 15 residues in the CDR3.